The next 16 T cell receptor beta chains were all read from a single sample in a study of preoperative IRX-2 immunotherapy in early breast cancer. The data were produced by immunoSEQ multiplex PCR, yet TCRdb's version contains in-frame clones alone and is incomplete. The sample lists 43,000 or so clones, about 95% seen once, with 1.5% to 2% in the top ten. The treatment here: preoperative locoregional IRX-2 cytokine immunotherapy. Sequences were derived from tumor tissue, sampled after IRX-2 immunotherapy. The source of these receptors is a human donor with breast cancer.

V gene TRBV27 combines with J gene TRBJ2-5; D unclear. CDR3 length: 11 amino acids. From germline, CDR1 is MNHEY and CDR2 SMNVEV (reference sequence). Trimming left V 2 bases short and J 7 bases short, with 5 bases between. DNA of the CDR3: TGTGCCAGCAGTTTACTGGGGACCCAGTACTTC. Translation gives CASSLLGTQYF.

This rearrangement joins TRBV6-4 to TRBJ2-6; D is ambiguous. CDR3 length: 16 amino acids. The ends were cut back, 0 bases at V and 1 base at J, with 7 bases in the middle. CDR1 MRHNA and CDR2 SNTAGT come from the germline V gene. The CDR3 DNA is TGTGCCAGCAGTGACTCTCGTCGATCTGGGGCCAACGTCCTGACTTTC. Its protein is CASSDSRRSGANVLTF.

The chain is built from TRBV28 and TRBJ2-7, with 10 bases fitting TRBD2. Germline CDR1 MDHEN, CDR2 SYDVKM. The V gene end was trimmed by 1 base and the J gene end by 0 bases; junction bases not matched to a gene: 3. This CDR3 region has 16 residues. In nucleotides, the CDR3 is TGTGCCAGCAGTTTATTGGGGACTAGCGTCTCCTACGAGCAGTACTTC. Translated: CASSLLGTSVSYEQYF.

This rearrangement joins TRBV5-8 to TRBJ2-7; the match to TRBD1 covers 7 bases. V lost 0 bases, J lost 6 bases, and 6 bases stayed unmatched. Germline lookup yields CDR1 SGHTS and CDR2 YDEGEE. This CDR3 comprises 14 residues. CDR3 bases: TGTGCCAGCAGCTTGGTGGACAGGTTGTCCGAGCAGTACTTC. This gives the protein CASSLVDRLSEQYF.

DNA for the CDR3: TGTGCCAGCAGCTTAGCGGGTAGCGGGGTCCCAGATACGCAGTATTTT. Its protein product is CASSLAGSGVPDTQYF. The rearrangement uses TRBV7-2 and TRBJ2-3; 8 bases are a match to TRBD2. The germline V gene encodes CDR1 SGHTA and CDR2 FQGNSA. With 0 bases clipped from V and 4 bases from J, the junction kept 6 bases outside the gene matches. The CDR3 is 16 amino acids.

This chain joins TRBV10-3 and TRBJ2-1; D gene ambiguous. V gave up 11 bases and J gave up 0 bases, with 11 bases separating them. The CDR3 length is 13 residues. Germline CDR1 is ENHRY and CDR2 is SYGVKD. CDR3 sequence reads: CAASPGSYNEQFF. The CDR3 DNA is TGTGCCGCTTCCCCCGGCTCCTACAATGAGCAGTTCTTC.

The chain joins TRBV28 to TRBJ1-1; unclear D gene. Germline-derived CDR1 and CDR2 are MDHEN and SYDVKM. This CDR3 contains 13 residues. The V and J ends lost 7 bases and 7 bases respectively, with 16 bases between them. This CDR3 is CASTGRRSLEAFF. The CDR3 coding sequence is TGTGCCAGCACAGGCAGAAGGAGCCTTGAAGCTTTCTTT.

The rearrangement joins TRBV7-2 to TRBJ1-5; maybe TRBD1 (6 bases). Trimming stripped 4 bases from V and 3 bases from J, with 13 bases between. Germline V gene data show CDR1 as SGHTA and CDR2 as FQGNSA. The CDR3 length is 15 residues. CDR3 sequence reads: CASSSDSALNQPQHF. The CDR3 nucleotides read TGTGCCAGCAGCTCGGACAGTGCCCTCAATCAGCCCCAGCATTTT.

The chain links TRBV15 to TRBJ2-7, with D possibly matching TRBD1 (6 bases). V was clipped by 1 base and J by 7 bases, with 14 bases between them. The CDR3 length is 14 residues. Germline CDR1 and CDR2: LNHNV and YYDKDF (reference sequence). DNA for the CDR3: TGTGCCACCAGCAGAGGCCCCGGGACACCAGAGCAGTACTTC. As protein: CATSRGPGTPEQYF.

The chain employs TRBV7-8 and TRBJ2-2; possibly TRBD1 or TRBD2 for D (5 bases each). Trimming removed 0 bases from V and 7 bases from J, with 15 bases in between. This CDR3 has 16 residues. Germline V gene lookup returns CDR1 SGHVS and CDR2 FQNEAQ. The CDR3 reads CASSLAGRVGIGELFF. Written as DNA, the CDR3 is TGTGCCAGCAGCTTAGCGGGGCGGGTAGGAATCGGGGAGCTGTTTTTT.

This chain's CDR3 is CASSARGYTSHPYYEQYF. The CDR3 nucleotides are TGTGCCAGCAGCGCCCGAGGATACACGTCTCACCCCTACTACGAGCAGTACTTC. The V call is TRBV21-1, the J call TRBJ2-7; the D call of TRBD2 is as the table states it, not checked on the DNA. TRBV21-1 is noted as a pseudogene. The CDR3 runs to 18 residues.

The chain recombines TRBV6-1 with TRBJ1-4; D might be TRBD1 (5 bases). In germline, CDR1 is MNHNS, CDR2 SASEGT. The CDR3 extends over 13 amino acids. V was trimmed by 11 bases and J by 4 bases, leaving 14 bases between them. CDR3 in amino acids: CALGAFYNEKLFF. The CDR3 bases are TGTGCCCTTGGGGCTTTTTATAATGAAAAACTGTTTTTT.

The chain is built from TRBV27 and TRBJ2-1; tentatively, D is TRBD1 (5 bases). The CDR3 consists of 12 residues. Trimming took off 7 bases at V and 12 bases at J, with 16 bases between the two ends. CDR1 MNHEY and CDR2 SMNVEV come from the germline V gene (reference sequence). CDR3 sequence (DNA): TGTGCCAGCACCTTATCAGGGTGGGTGCAGTTCTTC. Protein product: CASTLSGWVQFF.

This chain uses TRBV6-1 with TRBJ1-2; tentative D call: TRBD1 (5 bases). Germline loops: CDR1 MNHNS, CDR2 SASEGT. The CDR3 consists of 14 residues. V was pared by 0 bases and J by 7 bases, with 12 bases between. The CDR3 sequence: CASSEALQGAGYTF. The CDR3 coding sequence is TGTGCCAGCAGTGAAGCGCTTCAGGGAGCTGGCTACACCTTC.

This chain connects TRBV9 to TRBJ1-2; no clear D gene. CDR3 length: 14 amino acids. Germline loops: CDR1 SGDLS, CDR2 YYNGEE. Trimming stripped 0 bases from V and 2 bases from J, with 8 bases between. Here the CDR3 reads CASSVAGWNYGYTF. The CDR3 DNA reads TGTGCCAGCAGCGTAGCCGGGTGGAACTATGGCTACACCTTC.

This chain uses TRBV19 with TRBJ2-3; D is ambiguous. The CDR3 loop spans 12 amino acids. V was pared by 0 bases and J by 5 bases, with 3 bases between. Germline CDR1 is LNHDA and CDR2 is SQIVND (reference sequence). The CDR3 DNA reads TGTGCCAGTAGTATAGATTTAGATACGCAGTATTTT. As protein: CASSIDLDTQYF.